One and the same sample provided the 17 T cell receptor beta chains below, sequenced in a study of cytomegalovirus exposure and HLA in healthy donors. A multiplex PCR was run with 60 Vbeta primers and 13 Jbeta primers. Here immunoSEQ multiplex PCR was the method, and the copy in TCRdb shows in-frame clones only, minus some. This sample has fewer than 150,000 clones, with approximately 70% found just once. The source material was PBMCs. The origin of the receptors is a human donor in good health.

The CDR3 DNA is TGTGCCAGCAGGGGGAGGATGATGGGGGAGAGCCAAGAGACCCAGTACTTC. Translating gives CASRGRMMGESQETQYF. The chain has TRBV27 and TRBJ2-5; possibly TRBD2 for D (6 bases). CDR3 length: 17 residues. Germline CDR1 and CDR2: MNHEY and SMNVEV (reference sequence). Trimming stripped 6 bases from V and 1 base from J, with 21 bases between.

This chain connects TRBV19 to TRBJ1-1; tentative D call: TRBD1 (5 bases). V gave up 1 base and J gave up 11 bases, with 17 bases separating them. CDR1 and CDR2 from the germline V gene are LNHDA and SQIVND (reference sequence). The CDR3 runs to 14 residues. In DNA form, the CDR3 reads TGTGCCAGTAGTATAGCTCGGGGGTACGGTTTGGCTTTCTTT. It codes for CASSIARGYGLAFF.

The rearrangement joins TRBV6-1 to TRBJ2-3; D is undetermined. V lost 1 base, J lost 2 bases, and 7 bases lay in between. Per germline, CDR1 MNHNS and CDR2 SASEGT. CDR3 size: 14 residues. CDR3 DNA: TGTGCCAGCAGTGAAGGGAGATACACAGATACGCAGTATTTT. Encoded protein: CASSEGRYTDTQYF.

The chain couples TRBV19 to TRBJ2-5; 12 nucleotides align to TRBD2. CDR1 and CDR2 from the germline V gene are LNHDA and SQIVND (reference sequence). This CDR3 has 16 residues. Trimming at V came to 3 bases and at J to 5 bases, leaving 7 bases not matched to a gene. The CDR3 sequence is CASSIGTSGGKETQYF. CDR3 DNA sequence: TGTGCCAGTAGTATTGGAACTAGCGGGGGGAAGGAGACCCAGTACTTC.

The chain links TRBV14 to TRBJ2-7; D unclear. Between the trimmed V and J ends, which lost 2 bases and 6 bases, there was a span of 11 bases. CDR3 length equals 13 residues. CDR1 is SGHDN, CDR2 FVKESK, per germline. The DNA for the CDR3 is TGTGCCAGCAGCCAAATGCGCGGCGGCGAGCAGTACTTC. Translated: CASSQMRGGEQYF.

The V and J genes are TRBV5-6 and TRBJ2-7; 8 bases line up with TRBD1. The CDR3 length is 16 residues. Unmatched junction bases numbered 9, after V lost 4 bases and J lost 0 bases. Per the germline V gene, CDR1 is SGHDT and CDR2 is YYEEEE. CDR3 sequence: CASSPGQGLYSYEQYF. CDR3 nucleotide sequence: TGTGCCAGCAGCCCCGGACAGGGCCTATACTCCTACGAGCAGTACTTC.

In its sample, this clone was seen a few times. The chain recombines TRBV2 with TRBJ1-1, with D perhaps TRBD1 (6 bases). The CDR3 spans 16 residues. V lost 10 bases, J lost 13 bases, and 34 bases lay in between. Per germline, CDR1 SNHLY and CDR2 FYNNEI. The CDR3 DNA follows: TGTGCCACCGAGGGAAGGGGGGGTGATTGGGTTCAGGGTGGTTTCTTT. Translating gives CATEGRGGDWVQGGFF.

This chain links TRBV5-1 with TRBJ2-7; 8 nucleotides line up with TRBD2. The CDR3 is 15 amino acids. The germline CDR1 and CDR2 sequences are SGHRS and YFSETQ. J lost 6 bases, V lost 1 base, and 9 bases had no gene match. DNA of the CDR3: TGCGCCAGCAGCTTGCCCGGGGGGGAGCGAGGCGAGCAGTACTTC. Translated: CASSLPGGERGEQYF.

This sequence joins TRBV2 and TRBJ1-2; D is unresolved. Germline V gene lookup returns CDR1 SNHLY and CDR2 FYNNEI. Trimming removed 5 bases at V and 2 bases at J, with 3 bases between. This CDR3 has 11 residues. CDR3 nucleotides: TGTGCCAGCAGTCAAAACTATGGCTACACCTTC. This encodes CASSQNYGYTF. The full variable domain, with the rest looked up from reference TRBV2 and TRBJ1-2, is EPEVTQTPSHQVTQMGQEVILRCVPISNHLYFYWYRQILGQKVEFLVSFYNNEISEKSEIFDDQFSVERPDGSNFTLKIRSTKLEDSAMYFCASSQNYGYTFGSGTRLTVV.

This clone was recorded a few times. V and J are TRBV5-4 and TRBJ2-7; TRBD2 matches 7 bases. There are 15 residues in the CDR3. The germline CDR1 and CDR2 sequences are SGHNT and YYREEE (reference sequence). V dropped 4 bases and J dropped 0; count of bases not matched to a gene: 7. CDR3 region: CASSTDGGSSYEQYF. The CDR3 DNA follows: TGTGCCAGCAGCACCGATGGCGGGAGCTCCTACGAGCAGTACTTC.

The rearrangement links TRBV7-9 to TRBJ1-6; 9 bases are a match to TRBD1. The germline V gene encodes CDR1 SEHNR and CDR2 FQNEAQ (reference sequence). CDR3 length: 14 amino acids. V trimming: 5 bases; J trimming: 9 bases; junction bases outside the gene matches: 5. CDR3 DNA: TGTGCCAGCAGCCCCGGGACAGGGAGTTCACCCCTCCACTTT. Protein: CASSPGTGSSPLHF. Complete variable domain (other parts from reference TRBV7-9 and TRBJ1-6): DTGVSQNPRHKITKRGQNVTFRCDPISEHNRLYWYRQTLGQGPEFLTYFQNEAQLEKSRLLSDRFSAERPKGSFSTLEIQRTEQGDSAMYLCASSPGTGSSPLHFGNGTRLTVT.

V gene TRBV13 combines with J gene TRBJ2-5, with 7 positions matching TRBD2. CDR1 is PRHDT and CDR2 is FYEKMQ in the germline V gene (reference sequence). This CDR3 is 15 amino acids long. The trim removed 5 bases at V and 4 bases at J, leaving 10 bases unmatched. The CDR3 DNA is TGTGCCAGCAGCCCAGCGGGGCGGGTGGTAGAGACCCAGTACTTC. Translated: CASSPAGRVVETQYF.

The V call is TRBV6-1, the J call TRBJ1-4; 8 bases align to TRBD1. Germline CDR1 MNHNS, CDR2 SASEGT. The V segment lost 3 bases and the J segment 1 base; nucleotides outside the gene matches: 1. The CDR3 has 15 residues. As DNA, the CDR3 is TGTGCCAGCAGTGACAGGGGGCGAACTAATGAAAAACTGTTTTTT. Its translation: CASSDRGRTNEKLFF.

The CDR3 reads CSVDLGEDRFSGANVLTF. The CDR3 region has the DNA TGCAGCGTTGACTTAGGGGAAGACCGGTTCTCTGGGGCCAACGTCCTGACTTTC. The chain employs TRBV29-1 and TRBJ2-6, with TRBD1 as a possible D gene (5 bases). Germline V gene sequence: CDR1 SQVTM, CDR2 ANQGSEA. The CDR3 totals 18 residues. Trimming stripped 3 bases from V and 0 bases from J, with 18 bases between.

The gene calls are TRBV2 and TRBJ2-1, with a tentative D call TRBD2 (5 bases). This CDR3 comprises 14 residues. Trimming stripped 6 bases from V and 8 bases from J, with 17 bases between. Germline V lookup: CDR1 SNHLY, CDR2 FYNNEI. This chain's CDR3 is CASSPLESGYEQFF. The CDR3 bases are TGTGCCAGCAGCCCTCTTGAGTCGGGGTATGAGCAGTTCTTC.

This chain joins TRBV28 and TRBJ2-7; possible D gene TRBD1, 6 bases. Trimming removed 3 bases from V and 2 bases from J, with 14 bases in between. CDR1 is MDHEN, CDR2 SYDVKM, per germline. The CDR3 totals 15 residues. CDR3 nucleotides: TGTGCCAGCAGTTTTGTGGGGGCGAGACCCTACGAGCAGTACTTC. Translated, it gives CASSFVGARPYEQYF.

This chain uses TRBV5-6 with TRBJ1-1; D is unresolved. V dropped 1 base and J dropped 4 bases, with 5 bases sitting between them. The germline V gene encodes CDR1 SGHDT and CDR2 YYEEEE. The CDR3 is 12 amino acids. Here the CDR3 reads CASSLYSTEAFF. The CDR3 region has the DNA TGTGCCAGCAGCTTGTATTCCACTGAAGCTTTCTTT.